The 19 T cell receptor beta chains presented below share a single source sample, sequenced in a study of T cell responses to AZD1222 COVID-19 vaccine. Assay: immunoSEQ multiplex PCR; the TCRdb copy retains only in-frame clones and omits some. The sample lists roughly 99,000 clones, approximately 91% occurring once. Here the sequenced sample was peripheral blood, taken 28 days after the second AZD1222 dose. The receptors were gathered from an adult who received the AZD1222 COVID-19 vaccine.

The chain couples TRBV14 to TRBJ2-3, with D perhaps TRBD2 (5 bases). CDR1 is SGHDN and CDR2 is FVKESK in the germline V gene. V lost 1 base and J 4 bases, leaving 15 bases between the germline ends. This CDR3 comprises 16 residues. CDR3 nucleotides: TGTGCCAGCAGCCAAGCTTTGCCGGGATGGGCAGATACGCAGTATTTT. Translated: CASSQALPGWADTQYF.

Concerning this clone: The same CDR3 arises from other DNA sequences in this sample as well. This sequence joins TRBV18 and TRBJ2-3; no reliable D call. The V gene's germline CDR1 is KGHSH and CDR2 LQKENI. Trimming took off 0 bases at V and 2 bases at J, with 3 bases between the two ends. This CDR3 is built from 13 residues. CDR3 bases: TGTGCCAGCTCACCACCGGTCACAGATACGCAGTATTTT. This translates into CASSPPVTDTQYF.

The chain is built from TRBV6-5 and TRBJ1-6, with 9 bases lining up with TRBD1. CDR3 length: 15 amino acids. Trimming removed 6 bases from V and 13 bases from J; junction bases left unmatched: 13. Germline CDR1 reads MNHEY; CDR2 reads SVGAGI. The CDR3 loop reads CASRGQGAPGRPLHF. In DNA form, the CDR3 reads TGTGCCAGCAGGGGACAGGGCGCGCCTGGTCGGCCCCTCCACTTT.

This clone was recorded once. The junction differs from germline at one of its ends, possibly a read error. The chain employs TRBV9 and TRBJ1-5; the D gene is possibly TRBD1 (5 bases). Germline CDR1 SGDLS, CDR2 YYNGEE. CDR3 length: 15 amino acids. The CDR3, as DNA: TGTGCCAGCTGCGTAGACGGCAGTGGGGGTCAGCCCCAGCATTTT. This gives the protein CASCVDGSGGQPQHF.

The gene calls are TRBV27 and TRBJ1-2; a possible D gene is TRBD1 (6 bases). The germline gives CDR1 MNHEY, CDR2 SMNVEV (reference sequence). V lost 3 bases and J lost 3, with 11 bases in between. This CDR3 has 14 amino acids. This chain's CDR3 is CASSFYGGDYGYTF. The DNA of the CDR3 is TGTGCCAGCAGTTTCTACGGGGGCGACTATGGCTACACCTTC.

A single count supports this clone. The genes are TRBV7-8 and TRBJ2-7; 8 nucleotides line up with TRBD1. The ends lost 2 bases at V and 6 bases at J; junction bases unmatched: 18. CDR3 length: 18 residues. Germline V CDR1 and CDR2: SGHVS, FQNEAQ. The CDR3 reads CASSLYTPWTGRSPEQYF. CDR3 DNA sequence: TGTGCCAGCAGCTTATACACCCCATGGACAGGGAGATCTCCCGAGCAGTACTTC.

For the CDR3, the DNA is TGTGCCAGCAGCTTAGAAGCGGGAGCCACCGGGGAGCTGTTTTTT. Its translation: CASSLEAGATGELFF. The chain recombines TRBV11-3 with TRBJ2-2, with 8 bases lining up with TRBD2. Trimming took 0 bases from V and 4 from J; bases not matched to a gene: 1. CDR1 is SGHNT, CDR2 YENEEA, per germline. The CDR3 length is 15 residues.

This chain links TRBV27 with TRBJ2-1, with 13 bases identical to TRBD2. V lost 8 bases to trimming and J lost 6 bases; unmatched junction nucleotides: 7. The germline CDR1 and CDR2 sequences are MNHEY and SMNVEV (reference sequence). CDR3 length equals 15 residues. The DNA for the CDR3 is TGTGCCAGCGCTCAGACTAGCGGGAGGATCAATGAGCAGTTCTTC. It encodes CASAQTSGRINEQFF.

The chain couples TRBV5-8 to TRBJ2-3; D is unclear. CDR1 and CDR2 from the germline V gene are SGHTS and YDEGEE. This CDR3 spans 16 amino acids. The V end lost 3 bases, the J end lost 2 bases, and 16 bases lay between the germline ends. CDR3 sequence reads: CASSSGQRSSTDTQYF. As DNA, the CDR3 is TGTGCCAGCAGCTCGGGCCAACGGAGCTCCACAGATACGCAGTATTTT.

V gene TRBV19 combines with J gene TRBJ1-4; weak D call: TRBD1 (5 bases). The CDR3 is 14 amino acids. Trimming stripped 5 bases from V and 7 bases from J, with 14 bases between. Germline CDR1 is LNHDA and CDR2 is SQIVND (reference sequence). The CDR3 region has the DNA TGTGCCAGTAGTTTAGGGACCAACAGTGAAAAACTGTTTTTT. Translating gives CASSLGTNSEKLFF.

Worth noting for this clone: This same CDR3 is encoded by further DNA sequences in the sample. The chain couples TRBV28 to TRBJ2-2, with a tentative D call TRBD1 (5 bases). Trimming left V 2 bases short and J 4 bases short, with 5 bases between. Per germline, CDR1 MDHEN and CDR2 SYDVKM. The CDR3 totals 13 residues. CDR3 nucleotides: TGTGCCAGCAGTTTAACAGGCACCGGGGAGCTGTTTTTT. Amino acid sequence: CASSLTGTGELFF.

About this clone itself: Different DNA sequences within this sample yield the same CDR3. The chain carries TRBV3-1 (or the pseudogene TRBV3-2) and TRBJ2-3; 9 nucleotides agree with TRBD2. CDR3 length equals 16 residues. Germline V gene sequence: CDR1 LGHDT, CDR2 YNNKEL (reference sequence). The junction had 1 base not matched to a gene; V was cut back by 0 bases and J by 0 bases. The CDR3, as DNA: TGTGCCAGCAGCCAAGAGACTAGCGGTAGCACAGATACGCAGTATTTT. Its translation is CASSQETSGSTDTQYF.

The chain uses TRBV6-2 or TRBV6-3 and TRBJ2-5, with TRBD1 identical over 10 bases. The germline gives CDR1 MNHEY, CDR2 SVGEGT. The ends lost 5 bases at V and 5 bases at J; junction bases unmatched: 11. This CDR3 has 16 residues. The CDR3 DNA reads TGTGCCAGCAGTCCCGACCGGACAGGGGGGATGGAGACCCAGTACTTC. As protein: CASSPDRTGGMETQYF.

This chain uses TRBV18 with TRBJ2-1; TRBD2 is a possible D gene (5 bases). Deletions cut 0 bases from V and 3 bases from J, with 6 bases between. The CDR3 spans 14 residues. Germline CDR1 and CDR2: KGHSH and LQKENI. CDR3 in DNA: TGTGCCAGCTCACCACCGGCGGGCTACAATGAGCAGTTCTTC. It specifies CASSPPAGYNEQFF.

This clone has just a few counts. The gene calls are TRBV28 and TRBJ1-5; D remains ambiguous. The CDR3 runs 13 residues. V lost 6 bases and J 0 bases, leaving 6 bases between the germline ends. Per germline, CDR1 MDHEN and CDR2 SYDVKM. The CDR3, as DNA: TGTGCCAGCAGGAGATATAGCAATCAGCCCCAGCATTTT. It translates to CASRRYSNQPQHF.

This chain connects TRBV5-4 to TRBJ2-7; tentatively, D is TRBD2 (5 bases). Trimming took off 4 bases at V and 3 bases at J, with 11 bases between the two ends. Germline assignment: CDR1 SGHNT and CDR2 YYREEE (reference sequence). The CDR3 length is 13 residues. CDR3 residues: CASSPIEGYEQYF. The CDR3 DNA sequence: TGTGCCAGCAGCCCGATCGAGGGCTACGAGCAGTACTTC.

The V gene is TRBV28, the J gene TRBJ1-4; possible D gene TRBD1, 5 bases. V shed 10 bases and J shed 8 bases, with 20 bases lying between them. The length of the CDR3 is 14 residues. Per the germline V gene, CDR1 is MDHEN and CDR2 is SYDVKM. CDR3 residues: CATEQQDGEEKLFF. The CDR3 DNA sequence: TGTGCCACCGAGCAACAGGACGGGGAAGAAAAACTGTTTTTT.

This chain links TRBV10-3 with TRBJ2-1; 11 positions agree with TRBD1. The CDR3 is 14 amino acids. The trim removed 4 bases at V and 8 bases at J, leaving 4 bases unmatched. Germline values: CDR1 ENHRY, CDR2 SYGVKD. CDR3 in DNA: TGTGCCATCAGTGCCGGGACAGGGGGTGATGAGCAGTTCTTC. Protein product: CAISAGTGGDEQFF.

The chain recombines TRBV7-9 with TRBJ1-5; a possible D gene is TRBD1 (5 bases). The CDR3 sequence is 13 residues long. The germline V and J ends were trimmed by 5 bases and 6 bases, with 11 bases remaining between them. Germline V gene data show CDR1 as SEHNR and CDR2 as FQNEAQ (reference sequence). The CDR3 loop is CASSHGTPQPQHF. The CDR3 coding sequence is TGTGCCAGCAGCCACGGGACTCCTCAGCCCCAGCATTTT.